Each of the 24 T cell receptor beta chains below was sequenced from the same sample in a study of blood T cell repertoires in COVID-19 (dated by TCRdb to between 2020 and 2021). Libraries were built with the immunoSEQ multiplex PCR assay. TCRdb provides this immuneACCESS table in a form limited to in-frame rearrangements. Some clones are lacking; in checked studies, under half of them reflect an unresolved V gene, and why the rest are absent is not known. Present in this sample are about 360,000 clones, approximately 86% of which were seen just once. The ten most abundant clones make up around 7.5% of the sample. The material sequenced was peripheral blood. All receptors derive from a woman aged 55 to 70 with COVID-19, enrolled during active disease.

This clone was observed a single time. The DNA of the CDR3 is TGTGCCAGCAGCGGAATCCGGGACAGGCGGGCATGGGAGCAGTACTTC. Translated, it gives CASSGIRDRRAWEQYF. V gene TRBV7-6 combines with J gene TRBJ2-7; 8 bases align to TRBD1. This CDR3 region has 16 residues. Per germline, CDR1 SGHVS and CDR2 FNYEAQ. Trimming took 5 bases from V and 7 from J; bases not matched to a gene: 16.

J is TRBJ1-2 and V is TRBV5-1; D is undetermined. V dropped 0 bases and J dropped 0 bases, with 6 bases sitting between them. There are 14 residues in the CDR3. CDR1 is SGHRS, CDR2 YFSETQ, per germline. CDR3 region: CASSLESANYGYTF. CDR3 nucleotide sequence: TGCGCCAGCAGCTTGGAGTCAGCTAACTATGGCTACACCTTC.

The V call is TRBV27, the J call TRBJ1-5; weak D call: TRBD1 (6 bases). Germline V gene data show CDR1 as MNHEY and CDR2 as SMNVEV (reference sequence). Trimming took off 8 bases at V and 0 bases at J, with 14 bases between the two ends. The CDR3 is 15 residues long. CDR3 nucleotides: TGTGCCAGCGAACGAGAAGGGGGTAGCAATCAGCCCCAGCATTTT. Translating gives CASEREGGSNQPQHF.

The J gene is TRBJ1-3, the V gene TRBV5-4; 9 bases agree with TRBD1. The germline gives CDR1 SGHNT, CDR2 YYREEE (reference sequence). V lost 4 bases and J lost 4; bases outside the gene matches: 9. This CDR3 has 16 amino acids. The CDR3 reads CASSGGGQGKGNTIYF. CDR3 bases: TGTGCCAGCAGCGGGGGGGGACAGGGAAAGGGAAACACCATATATTTT.

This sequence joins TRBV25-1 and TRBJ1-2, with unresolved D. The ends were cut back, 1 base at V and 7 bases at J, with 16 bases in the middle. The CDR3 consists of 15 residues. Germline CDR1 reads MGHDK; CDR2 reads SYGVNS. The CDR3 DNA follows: TGTGCCAGCAGTGAATCCCAGTCCGGGGTTGGTGGCTACACCTTC. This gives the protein CASSESQSGVGGYTF.

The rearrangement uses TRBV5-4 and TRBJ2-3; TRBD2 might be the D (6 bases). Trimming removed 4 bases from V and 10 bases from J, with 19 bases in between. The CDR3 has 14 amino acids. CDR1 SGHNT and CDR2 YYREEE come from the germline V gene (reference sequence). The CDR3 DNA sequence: TGTGCCAGCAGCCCGGCGGGGAATTGGGCTCCGCAGTATTTT. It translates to CASSPAGNWAPQYF. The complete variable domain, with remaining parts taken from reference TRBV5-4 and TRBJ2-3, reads ETGVTQSPTHLIKTRGQQVTLRCSSQSGHNTVSWYQQALGQGPQFIFQYYREEENGRGNFPPRFSGLQFPNYSSELNVNALELDDSALYLCASSPAGNWAPQYFGPGTRLTVL.

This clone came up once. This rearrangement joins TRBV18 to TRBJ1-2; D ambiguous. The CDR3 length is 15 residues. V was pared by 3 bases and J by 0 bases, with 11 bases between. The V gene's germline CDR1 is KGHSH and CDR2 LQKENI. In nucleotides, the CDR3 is TGTGCCAGCTCACCGGCGGTCACCTCTAACTATGGCTACACCTTC. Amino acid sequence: CASSPAVTSNYGYTF.

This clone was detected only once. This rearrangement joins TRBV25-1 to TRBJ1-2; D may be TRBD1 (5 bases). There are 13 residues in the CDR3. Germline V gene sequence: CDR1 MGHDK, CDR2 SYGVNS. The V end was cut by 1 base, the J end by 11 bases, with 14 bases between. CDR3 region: CASSESVGEGYTF. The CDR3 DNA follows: TGTGCCAGCAGTGAATCTGTAGGGGAAGGGTACACCTTC.

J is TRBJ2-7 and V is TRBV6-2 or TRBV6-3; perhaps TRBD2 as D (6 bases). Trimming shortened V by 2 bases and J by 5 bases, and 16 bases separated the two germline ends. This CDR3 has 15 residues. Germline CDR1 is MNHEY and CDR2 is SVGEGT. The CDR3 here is CASSYTRQTGDEQYF. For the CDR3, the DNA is TGTGCCAGCAGTTACACCCGACAGACGGGGGACGAGCAGTACTTC.

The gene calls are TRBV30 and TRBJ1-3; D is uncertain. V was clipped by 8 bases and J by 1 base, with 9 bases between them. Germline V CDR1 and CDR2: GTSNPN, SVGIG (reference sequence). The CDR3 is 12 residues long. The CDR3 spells CAVITSGNTIYF. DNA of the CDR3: TGTGCCGTGATCACTTCTGGAAACACCATATATTTT.

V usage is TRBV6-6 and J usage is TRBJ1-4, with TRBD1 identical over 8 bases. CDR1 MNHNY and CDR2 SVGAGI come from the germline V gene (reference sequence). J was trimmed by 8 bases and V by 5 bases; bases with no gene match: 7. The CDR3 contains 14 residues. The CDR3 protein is CASSAQGAEEKLFF. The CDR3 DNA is TGTGCCAGCAGTGCTCAGGGGGCGGAGGAAAAACTGTTTTTT.

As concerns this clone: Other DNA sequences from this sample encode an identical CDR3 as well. CDR3 region: CATSDFSGEAFF. In DNA form, the CDR3 reads TGTGCCACCAGTGATTTTAGCGGTGAAGCTTTCTTT. The gene calls are TRBV24-1 and TRBJ1-1; D gene uncertain. Germline V CDR1 and CDR2: KGHDR, SFDVKD. With 1 base removed from V and 7 bases from J, the gap between germline ends came to 6 bases. The CDR3 consists of 12 residues.

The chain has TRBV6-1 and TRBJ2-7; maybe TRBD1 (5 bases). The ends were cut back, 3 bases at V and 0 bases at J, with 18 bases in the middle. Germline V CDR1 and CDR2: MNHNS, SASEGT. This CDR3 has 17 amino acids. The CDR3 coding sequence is TGTGCCAGCAGTGAGAGCCCCGGCAGGGCAAGCTCCTACGAGCAGTACTTC. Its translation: CASSESPGRASSYEQYF.

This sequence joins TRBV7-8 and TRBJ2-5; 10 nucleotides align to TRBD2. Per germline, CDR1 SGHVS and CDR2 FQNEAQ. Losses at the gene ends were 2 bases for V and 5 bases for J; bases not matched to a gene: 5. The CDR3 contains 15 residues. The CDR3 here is CASSLLAGVGETQYF. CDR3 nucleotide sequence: TGTGCCAGCAGCTTACTAGCGGGGGTGGGGGAGACCCAGTACTTC.

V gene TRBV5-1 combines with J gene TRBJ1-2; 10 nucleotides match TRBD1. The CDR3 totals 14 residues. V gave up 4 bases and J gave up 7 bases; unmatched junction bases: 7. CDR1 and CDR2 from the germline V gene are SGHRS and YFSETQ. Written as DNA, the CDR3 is TGCGCCAGCAGCACCGGGACAGGGGACGGTGGCTACACCTTC. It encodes CASSTGTGDGGYTF.

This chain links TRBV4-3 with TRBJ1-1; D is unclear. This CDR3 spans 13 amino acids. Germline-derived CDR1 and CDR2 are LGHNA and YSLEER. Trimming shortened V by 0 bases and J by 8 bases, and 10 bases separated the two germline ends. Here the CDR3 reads CASSQDDMEEAFF. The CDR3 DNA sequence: TGCGCCAGCAGCCAAGATGATATGGAGGAAGCTTTCTTT.

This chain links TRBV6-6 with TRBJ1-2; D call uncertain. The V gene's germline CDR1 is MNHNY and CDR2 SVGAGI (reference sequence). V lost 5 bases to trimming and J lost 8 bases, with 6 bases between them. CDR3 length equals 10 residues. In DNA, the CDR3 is TGTGCCAGCAGTCTGGAGGGCTACACCTTC. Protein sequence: CASSLEGYTF.

In DNA form, the CDR3 reads TGTGCCAGCAGCTCGTCAGGGGGCTCCTACAATGAGCAGTTCTTC. Its translation: CASSSSGGSYNEQFF. This chain joins TRBV7-6 and TRBJ2-1; 7 bases fit TRBD1. Germline CDR1 and CDR2: SGHVS and FNYEAQ. The CDR3 spans 15 residues. With V trimmed by 4 bases and J by 0 bases, 3 bases remained unmatched. Full variable domain (missing parts from reference TRBV7-6 and TRBJ2-1): GAGVSQSPRYKVTKRGQDVALRCDPISGHVSLYWYRQALGQGPEFLTYFNYEAQQDKSGLPNDRFSAERPEGSISTLTIQRTEQRDSAMYRCASSSSGGSYNEQFFGPGTRLTVL.

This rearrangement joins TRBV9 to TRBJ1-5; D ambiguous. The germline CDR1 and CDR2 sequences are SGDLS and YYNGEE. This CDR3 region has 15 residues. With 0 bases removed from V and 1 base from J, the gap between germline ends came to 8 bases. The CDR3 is CASSVDGESNQPQHF. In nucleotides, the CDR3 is TGTGCCAGCAGCGTAGATGGTGAGAGCAATCAGCCCCAGCATTTT.

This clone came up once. CDR3 DNA sequence: TGTGCCAGCAGTGAAGGGTGGGCGCGGGGGGAGCAGTACTTC. Its translation: CASSEGWARGEQYF. The chain is built from TRBV6-1 and TRBJ2-7, with 7 bases lining up with TRBD2. Germline V lookup: CDR1 MNHNS, CDR2 SASEGT. J gave up 7 bases and V 1 base, and 7 bases lay outside the gene matches. CDR3 size: 14 residues.

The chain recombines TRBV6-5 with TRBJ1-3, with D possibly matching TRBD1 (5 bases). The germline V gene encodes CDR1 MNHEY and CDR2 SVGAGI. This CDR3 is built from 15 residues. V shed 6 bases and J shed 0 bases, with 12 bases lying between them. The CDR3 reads CASRPTVDSGNTIYF. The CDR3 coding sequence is TGTGCCAGCAGGCCGACAGTGGACTCTGGAAACACCATATATTTT.

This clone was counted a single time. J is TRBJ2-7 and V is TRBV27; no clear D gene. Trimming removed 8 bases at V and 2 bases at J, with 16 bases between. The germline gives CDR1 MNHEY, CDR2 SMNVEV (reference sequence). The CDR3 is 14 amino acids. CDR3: CASAEYFAAYEQYF. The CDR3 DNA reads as TGTGCCAGCGCGGAATACTTCGCCGCCTACGAGCAGTACTTC.

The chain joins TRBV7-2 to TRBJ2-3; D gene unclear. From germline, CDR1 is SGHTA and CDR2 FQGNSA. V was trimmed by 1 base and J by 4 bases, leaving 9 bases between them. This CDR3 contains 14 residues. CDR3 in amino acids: CASSLGVGADTQYF. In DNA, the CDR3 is TGTGCCAGCAGCTTAGGAGTGGGCGCAGATACGCAGTATTTT.

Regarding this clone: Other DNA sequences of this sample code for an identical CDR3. CDR3 residues: CASSPPTGGADTQYF. The CDR3 DNA reads TGTGCCAGCTCACCCCCGACGGGGGGCGCAGATACGCAGTATTTT. V gene TRBV18 combines with J gene TRBJ2-3; maybe TRBD2 (7 bases). This CDR3 has 15 amino acids. The germline gives CDR1 KGHSH, CDR2 LQKENI. The V and J ends lost 3 bases and 4 bases respectively, with 14 bases between them. Variable domain in full (rest from reference TRBV18 and TRBJ2-3): NAGVMQNPRHLVRRRGQEARLRCSPMKGHSHVYWYRQLPEEGLKFMVYLQKENIIDESGMPKERFSAEFPKEGPSILRIQQVVRGDSAAYFCASSPPTGGADTQYFGPGTRLTVL.